A selection of T cell receptor beta chains follows, all from one sample in a study of early T cells in non-severe SARS-CoV-2 infection. TCRdb processed the 5' RACE reads anew with MiXCR; each CDR3 protein has one entry. The data show about 100,000 distinct CDR3 sequences, approximately 14% seen once. The specimen was whole blood. All receptors derive from an adult who was a healthcare worker with PCR-confirmed SARS-CoV-2 infection or an uninfected control (not recorded which). CDR3s include the opening cysteine and the closing phenylalanine or tryptophan. A D gene is named only where the DNA matches it firmly. Not every row has a clone size; where given, it reads once, few, many or a size class.

abundance: many
j_gene: TRBJ2-1
d_gene: TRBD2
v_gene: TRBV19
CDR3nt: TGTGCCAGTAGTACCGGGACTAGCTACTACAATGAGCAGTTCTTC
CDR3aa: CASSTGTSYYNEQFF

abundance: NA
j_gene: TRBJ2-4
d_gene: NA
v_gene: TRBV14
CDR3nt: TGTGCCAGCAGCCAATCCGGGACAGCCAAAAACATTCAGTACTTC
CDR3aa: CASSQSGTAKNIQYF

abundance: many
j_gene: TRBJ2-5
d_gene: NA
v_gene: TRBV6-5
CDR3nt: TGTGCCAGCAGTTACGGGACTGGTAAAGAGACCCAGTACTTC
CDR3aa: CASSYGTGKETQYF

abundance: many
j_gene: TRBJ2-7
d_gene: TRBD1
v_gene: TRBV6-2/TRBV6-3
CDR3nt: TGTGCCAGCAGTTCACCGGACAGGGTGGGGTCCTACGAGCAGTACTTC
CDR3aa: CASSSPDRVGSYEQYF

abundance: many
j_gene: TRBJ2-3
d_gene: NA
v_gene: TRBV20-1
CDR3nt: TGCAGTGCTAGGACTGGGGATACGCAGTATTTT
CDR3aa: CSARTGDTQYF

abundance: NA
j_gene: TRBJ2-7
d_gene: NA
v_gene: TRBV29-1
CDR3nt: TGCAGCGTCGGCGGGGACGAGCAGTACTTC
CDR3aa: CSVGGDEQYF

abundance: few
j_gene: TRBJ2-7
d_gene: NA
v_gene: TRBV9
CDR3nt: TGTGCCAGCAGCGTAGAACGGGATTCCTACGAGCAGTACTTC
CDR3aa: CASSVERDSYEQYF

abundance: NA
j_gene: TRBJ2-5
d_gene: TRBD2
v_gene: TRBV20-1
CDR3nt: TGCAGTGCTAGAACCGGGACTAGCGGGAGGGAGACCCAGTACTTC
CDR3aa: CSARTGTSGRETQYF

abundance: NA
j_gene: TRBJ2-3
d_gene: TRBD2
v_gene: TRBV11-2
CDR3nt: TGTGCCAGCAGCCTGGTGGTAGCGGGGGGCACAGATACGCAGTATTTT
CDR3aa: CASSLVVAGGTDTQYF

abundance: few
j_gene: TRBJ2-3
d_gene: NA
v_gene: TRBV14
CDR3nt: TGTGCCAGCAGCCAAGTGAAAGCAGTGACGGCGCAGTATTTT
CDR3aa: CASSQVKAVTAQYF

abundance: few
j_gene: TRBJ2-1
d_gene: NA
v_gene: TRBV4-1
CDR3nt: TGCGCCAGCAGCCTGGACTACTACAATGAGCAGTTCTTC
CDR3aa: CASSLDYYNEQFF

abundance: many
j_gene: TRBJ2-1
d_gene: TRBD2
v_gene: TRBV12-3/TRBV12-4
CDR3nt: TGTGCCAGCAGTTCCGGCTGGGGACTAGCGGACAATGAGCAGTTCTTC
CDR3aa: CASSSGWGLADNEQFF

abundance: NA
j_gene: TRBJ1-6
d_gene: TRBD1
v_gene: TRBV5-6
CDR3nt: TGTGCCAGCAGCTTTGGACAGGGGAATTCACCCCTCCACTTT
CDR3aa: CASSFGQGNSPLHF

abundance: many
j_gene: TRBJ2-1
d_gene: NA
v_gene: TRBV19
CDR3nt: TGTGCCAGTAGTATAGTTCCCTCCAAGCAGTTCTTC
CDR3aa: CASSIVPSKQFF

abundance: few
j_gene: TRBJ2-1
d_gene: NA
v_gene: TRBV14
CDR3nt: TGTGCCAGCAGCCCCCAGCCGAGTCATGAGCAGTTCTTC
CDR3aa: CASSPQPSHEQFF

abundance: NA
j_gene: TRBJ2-1
d_gene: NA
v_gene: TRBV11-2
CDR3nt: TGTGCCAGCAGCTCCCGCGGGAACTACAATGAGCAGTTCTTC
CDR3aa: CASSSRGNYNEQFF

abundance: few
j_gene: TRBJ2-7
d_gene: NA
v_gene: TRBV10-2
CDR3nt: TGCGCCAGCAGTGTACACGACTACGAGCAGTACTTC
CDR3aa: CASSVHDYEQYF

abundance: few
j_gene: TRBJ2-5
d_gene: TRBD2
v_gene: TRBV3-1
CDR3nt: TGTGCCAGCAGCCAAGGTCGGACTAGCGGGCTTCAAGAGACCCAGTACTTC
CDR3aa: CASSQGRTSGLQETQYF

abundance: many
j_gene: TRBJ1-1
d_gene: NA
v_gene: TRBV28
CDR3nt: TGTGCCAGCAGCATCCTAGGTCGGGGGGCGGTAGCTGAAGCTTTCTTT
CDR3aa: CASSILGRGAVAEAFF

abundance: few
j_gene: TRBJ2-7
d_gene: NA
v_gene: TRBV30
CDR3nt: TGTGCCTGGAGTGTACGGCTCCAGGGCGAGCAGTACTTC
CDR3aa: CAWSVRLQGEQYF

abundance: NA
j_gene: TRBJ2-7
d_gene: NA
v_gene: TRBV28
CDR3nt: TGTGCCACCACCGGGAGTACGGGAGAGCAGTACTTC
CDR3aa: CATTGSTGEQYF

abundance: few
j_gene: TRBJ2-5
d_gene: TRBD2
v_gene: TRBV3-1
CDR3nt: TGTGCCAGCAGCCAAGTACTAGCGGGAGCCCACCAAGAGACCCAGTACTTC
CDR3aa: CASSQVLAGAHQETQYF

abundance: few
j_gene: TRBJ2-5
d_gene: NA
v_gene: TRBV20-1
CDR3nt: TGCAGTGCTAGAGCCCGGGACGGACAAGAGACCCAGTACTTC
CDR3aa: CSARARDGQETQYF

abundance: NA
j_gene: TRBJ2-5
d_gene: TRBD1
v_gene: TRBV3-1
CDR3nt: TGTGCCAGCACAAGCCGGGACAGGGGTGAGACCCAGTACTTC
CDR3aa: CASTSRDRGETQYF

abundance: many
j_gene: TRBJ2-2
d_gene: TRBD2
v_gene: TRBV10-3
CDR3nt: TGTGCCATCAACCGCTCCGGGAGGGGCACCGGGGAGCTGTTTTTT
CDR3aa: CAINRSGRGTGELFF

abundance: many
j_gene: TRBJ2-7
d_gene: NA
v_gene: TRBV28
CDR3nt: TGTGCCAGCCTGGAAGGGCGGTCCTACGAGCAGTACTTC
CDR3aa: CASLEGRSYEQYF

abundance: NA
j_gene: TRBJ2-3
d_gene: NA
v_gene: TRBV21-1
CDR3nt: TGTGCCAGCAGCAAACCCTGCAGGGCTTCGGCAGATACGCAGTATTTT
CDR3aa: CASSKPCRASADTQYF

abundance: many
j_gene: TRBJ2-3
d_gene: NA
v_gene: TRBV28
CDR3nt: TGTGCCAGCAGTTTAGGCACTAAAGGCACAGATACGCAGTATTTT
CDR3aa: CASSLGTKGTDTQYF

abundance: many
j_gene: TRBJ2-5
d_gene: NA
v_gene: TRBV18
CDR3nt: TGTGCCAGCTCACCATGGACGGACCAAGAGACCCAGTACTTC
CDR3aa: CASSPWTDQETQYF

abundance: NA
j_gene: TRBJ2-7
d_gene: NA
v_gene: TRBV9
CDR3nt: TGTGCCAGCAGCGTAGGTGGGGGTGTCTACGAGCAGTACTTC
CDR3aa: CASSVGGGVYEQYF

abundance: NA
j_gene: TRBJ2-7
d_gene: NA
v_gene: TRBV20-1
CDR3nt: TGCAGTGCTAGAGTTCAGGGGACCTCCTACGAGCAGTACTTC
CDR3aa: CSARVQGTSYEQYF

abundance: few
j_gene: TRBJ2-7
d_gene: TRBD2
v_gene: TRBV20-1
CDR3nt: TGCAGTGCTCAGGGTGGGGTAGCGGGCTCCTACGAGCAGTACTTC
CDR3aa: CSAQGGVAGSYEQYF

abundance: NA
j_gene: TRBJ2-5
d_gene: NA
v_gene: TRBV20-1
CDR3nt: TGCAGTGGCTTTTCCGAGACCCAGTACTTC
CDR3aa: CSGFSETQYF

abundance: few
j_gene: TRBJ2-1
d_gene: TRBD1
v_gene: TRBV11-2
CDR3nt: TGTGCCAGCAGCTTCAGAGGACAGGTCTCCTACAATGAGCAGTTCTTC
CDR3aa: CASSFRGQVSYNEQFF

abundance: NA
j_gene: TRBJ2-1
d_gene: NA
v_gene: TRBV24-1
CDR3nt: TGTGCCACCAGTGATTCGGGAGAGTCCGATGAGCAGTTCTTC
CDR3aa: CATSDSGESDEQFF

abundance: few
j_gene: TRBJ2-7
d_gene: TRBD2
v_gene: TRBV6-1
CDR3nt: TGTGCCAGCAGTGATGAACTAGCGGGAGAAGTATACGAGCAGTACTTC
CDR3aa: CASSDELAGEVYEQYF

abundance: NA
j_gene: TRBJ1-1
d_gene: NA
v_gene: TRBV9
CDR3nt: TGTGCCAGCAGCGCCAGGGGCGACACTGAAGCTTTCTTT
CDR3aa: CASSARGDTEAFF

abundance: few
j_gene: TRBJ2-7
d_gene: NA
v_gene: TRBV6-2/TRBV6-3
CDR3nt: TGTGCCAGCAGTTACAGTCTCACGGGATCCGCCTACGAGCAGTACTTC
CDR3aa: CASSYSLTGSAYEQYF

abundance: many
j_gene: TRBJ2-1
d_gene: NA
v_gene: TRBV20-1
CDR3nt: TGCAGTGCTAGTTGGGGAGTTTCGACTTTTAACAATGAGCAGTTCTTC
CDR3aa: CSASWGVSTFNNEQFF

abundance: many
j_gene: TRBJ2-7
d_gene: TRBD2
v_gene: TRBV12-3/TRBV12-4
CDR3nt: TGTGCCAGCAGTATAGCGGGAGGGCCGAGGGAGCAGTACTTC
CDR3aa: CASSIAGGPREQYF

abundance: NA
j_gene: TRBJ1-1
d_gene: NA
v_gene: TRBV5-1
CDR3nt: TGCGCCAGCAGCCTGCTGGAACTAAACACTGAAGCTTTCTTT
CDR3aa: CASSLLELNTEAFF